Listed below are T cell receptor beta chains from one sample, sequenced in a study of vaccination and CD4 T cells after COVID-19. The antigens of these receptors remain unknown. TCRdb re-derived calls from the PCR reads in MiXCR, one entry per CDR3 protein. Among 6,500 to 9,000 distinct CDR3 sequences, more than 35% were seen once, and the ten largest hold roughly 13%. The specimen sequenced was CD4+ T cells from blood, cultured in vitro. The receptor set was obtained from a human donor in good health. Both conserved end residues are part of each CDR3. A D gene is named only where the DNA matches it firmly. Some rows have no size entry. The others give once, few or many, or a class for an expanded clone.

v_gene,d_gene,j_gene,abundance,CDR3nt,CDR3aa
TRBV7-9,.,TRBJ1-2,few,TGTGCCAGCAGCCCACAGGGTCGAGACTATGGCTACACCTTC,CASSPQGRDYGYTF
TRBV6-1,TRBD1,TRBJ1-2,.,TGTGCCAGCAGTACCGGGACAGGGGATGGCTACACCTTC,CASSTGTGDGYTF
TRBV7-3,.,TRBJ2-1,once,TGTGCCAGCAGCTTCACCGGGACGGCCTCAAGGAGTGAGCAGTTCTTC,CASSFTGTASRSEQFF
TRBV5-1,.,TRBJ1-1,.,TGCGCCAGCAGCTTGGCCGGGACACCCGGTTTGGGAGAAGCTTTCTTT,CASSLAGTPGLGEAFF
TRBV7-9,.,TRBJ1-2,.,TGTGCCAGCAGCTTATTCTTGACCGTCCGATTC,CASSLFLTVRF
TRBV7-3,.,TRBJ2-3,once,TGTGCCAGCAGCTTAAGTGGGGGCTCGGCAGATACGCAGTATTTT,CASSLSGGSADTQYF
TRBV19,.,TRBJ2-1,.,TGTGCCAGTAGTATGACTAATATCAATGAGCAGTTCTTC,CASSMTNINEQFF
TRBV7-9,.,TRBJ2-3,.,TGTGCCAGCAGCTTAACGGATACGCAGTATTTT,CASSLTDTQYF
TRBV20-1,.,TRBJ2-3,medium-sized,TGCAGTGCCAGGGTACCCCCGTCGGATACGCAGTATTTT,CSARVPPSDTQYF
TRBV19,.,TRBJ1-5,.,TGTGCCAGTAGTATTTCAGTGAGGGATCAGCCCCAGCATTTT,CASSISVRDQPQHF
TRBV5-5,TRBD2,TRBJ2-3,.,TGTGCCAGCAGCCTGGGGACTAGCGGGGGGGCAGATACGCAGTATTTT,CASSLGTSGGADTQYF
TRBV7-9,.,TRBJ2-1,few,TGTGCCAGCAGCCCGACTAATGAGCAGTTCTTC,CASSPTNEQFF
TRBV15,.,TRBJ2-3,.,TGTGCCACCAGCTCCCCTCAAGGAGTGCGGGGTTACACAGATACGCAGTATTTT,CATSSPQGVRGYTDTQYF
TRBV7-2,TRBD2,TRBJ2-7,.,TGTGCCAGCAGCTTCACTAGCGGGGAAGAGCAGTACTTC,CASSFTSGEEQYF
TRBV23-1,.,TRBJ1-6,few,TGCGCCAGCACCGAAGGAGGGCCCCTCCACTTT,CASTEGGPLHF
TRBV20-1,.,TRBJ1-1,.,TGCAGTGCGCCGCCCTGGAGGACCGGGAACACTGAAGCTTTCTTT,CSAPPWRTGNTEAFF
TRBV6-1,.,TRBJ1-2,few,TGTGCCAGCAGTGCTCTAATCACCTCTGGCTACACCTTC,CASSALITSGYTF
TRBV12-3/TRBV12-4,.,TRBJ2-5,few,TGTGCCAGCAGTCGGGAGACCCAGTACTTC,CASSRETQYF
TRBV25-1,TRBD1,TRBJ1-6,.,TGTGCCAGCAGTGAGACAGGGCTTGCGGCACCCCTCCACTTT,CASSETGLAAPLHF
TRBV7-2,.,TRBJ1-2,.,TGTGCCAGCAGCAAAAGCAGGGAGTCCCTTGGCTACACCTTC,CASSKSRESLGYTF
TRBV7-9,.,TRBJ1-2,.,TGTGCCAGCAGCTTCCCCCGCGGCGGGCTAGCTAACTATGGCTACACCTTC,CASSFPRGGLANYGYTF
TRBV6-1,.,TRBJ2-1,few,TGTGCCAGCACCCAGGGAGGTGAGCAGTTCTTC,CASTQGGEQFF
TRBV7-9,TRBD1,TRBJ1-1,.,TGTGCCAGCAGCTCTCCAGGGGGCTACACTGAAGCTTTCTTT,CASSSPGGYTEAFF
TRBV7-8,.,TRBJ1-2,.,TGTGCCAGCAGCGCGGCCAGAAAGGCGGGCTACACCTTC,CASSAARKAGYTF
TRBV19,TRBD1,TRBJ2-3,.,TGTGCCAGTAGTATAGATCGTGGACAGGGGGCAGATACGCAGTATTTT,CASSIDRGQGADTQYF
TRBV7-6,TRBD1,TRBJ2-7,.,TGTGCCAGCAGCTCAGGACAGGGTGGCGAGCAGTACTTC,CASSSGQGGEQYF
TRBV18,.,TRBJ1-1,once,TGTGCCAGCTCACCAGGGATCCCTGAAGCTTTCTTT,CASSPGIPEAFF
TRBV28,.,TRBJ1-1,.,TGTGCCAGCACCGATTTGAACACTGAAGCTTTCTTT,CASTDLNTEAFF
TRBV7-2,.,TRBJ2-4,.,TGTGCCAGCAGCTTAACCCAGACACGAGGGGGCATTCAGTACTTC,CASSLTQTRGGIQYF
TRBV6-1,.,TRBJ1-1,few,TGTGCCATCTTAAATACCCGGAACACTGAAGCTTTCTTT,CAILNTRNTEAFF
TRBV6-1,.,TRBJ1-5,medium-sized,TGTGCCAGCAGTCAACCATCAGGGGCGGTACAGCCCCAGCATTTT,CASSQPSGAVQPQHF
TRBV12-3/TRBV12-4,.,TRBJ1-1,.,TGTGCCAGCAGTTTAGGGGTGAATCCATGGGCTTTCTTT,CASSLGVNPWAFF
TRBV2,TRBD2,TRBJ2-1,.,TGTGCCAGCACCGGGGGGGTTCGGTCCTACAATGAGCAGTTCTTC,CASTGGVRSYNEQFF
TRBV20-1,.,TRBJ2-1,.,TGCAGTGCTGGGGACTTCTACAATGAGCAGTTCTTC,CSAGDFYNEQFF
TRBV7-3,.,TRBJ1-1,.,TGTGCCAGCAGCTCCCTAGGGACAATCTCTGAAGCTTTCTTT,CASSSLGTISEAFF
TRBV6-1,.,TRBJ1-1,once,TGTGCCAGCAGTGAAGCGCTTCGGGGGAGAGGTGAAGCTTTCTTT,CASSEALRGRGEAFF
TRBV12-3/TRBV12-4,.,TRBJ1-1,few,TGTGCCAGCAGGGGCAGGGACACTATCACTGAAGCTTTCTTT,CASRGRDTITEAFF
TRBV7-3,.,TRBJ1-5,.,TGTGCCAGCAGCTTAGAGAGGAGTCAGCCCCAGCATTTT,CASSLERSQPQHF
TRBV19,.,TRBJ1-2,few,TGTGCCAGTACTAGGAGGGACATAGATGGCTACACCTTC,CASTRRDIDGYTF
TRBV11-2,TRBD2,TRBJ2-5,once,TGTGCCAGCAGCTTTTTGGAACTAGCGGGGGACTATTTAGAGACCCAGTACTTC,CASSFLELAGDYLETQYF